These 27 T cell receptor beta chains share one sample of origin, sequenced in a study of T cell changes during pregnancy in multiple sclerosis. The repertoire was sequenced with immunoSEQ multiplex PCR; TCRdb's copy has only in-frame clones and lacks some. The sample carries about 46,000 clones, around 93% recorded once. The specimen was CD8+ T cells from peripheral blood mononuclear cells, collected in the first trimester of pregnancy. These receptors were obtained from a female donor with multiple sclerosis, enrolled in a pregnancy study.

The chain combines TRBV15 with TRBJ1-5; TRBD1 is a possible D gene (5 bases). The CDR3 length is 17 residues. Trimming pared 0 bases from V and 0 bases from J, leaving 12 bases between. Germline V gene sequence: CDR1 LNHNV, CDR2 YYDKDF (reference sequence). As DNA, the CDR3 is TGTGCCACCAGCAGAGATTCGGGGGTCTTTAGCAATCAGCCCCAGCATTTT. It codes for CATSRDSGVFSNQPQHF.

This clone was counted between two and nine times. The rearrangement links TRBV29-1 to TRBJ1-6, with D maybe TRBD1 (6 bases). The CDR3 extends over 13 amino acids. With 7 bases removed from V and 3 bases from J, the gap between germline ends came to 10 bases. Looked up from germline, CDR1 is SQVTM and CDR2 is ANQGSEA. This CDR3 is CSEGQFYNSPLHF. The CDR3 DNA follows: TGCAGCGAAGGACAGTTCTATAATTCACCCCTCCACTTT.

This clone has just one count. The genes are TRBV19 and TRBJ2-1; weak D call: TRBD2 (5 bases). This CDR3 region has 15 residues. The germline V gene encodes CDR1 LNHDA and CDR2 SQIVND (reference sequence). The V gene lost 8 bases and the J gene lost 3 bases, with 17 bases spanning the gap. The chain's CDR3 is CASSMDPGFYNEQFF. The CDR3 bases are TGTGCCAGTTCTATGGACCCGGGGTTCTACAATGAGCAGTTCTTC.

The CDR3 loop is CASSPRGREGYGYTF. The CDR3 DNA is TGTGCCAGCAGTCCCAGGGGGCGAGAAGGCTATGGCTACACCTTC. V is TRBV27 and J is TRBJ1-2, with 8 bases aligning to TRBD1. Germline V CDR1 and CDR2: MNHEY, SMNVEV (reference sequence). The V and J ends lost 5 bases and 4 bases, in that order; junction bases with no gene match: 9. The CDR3 extends over 15 amino acids.

The chain's CDR3 is CASSPGLAGGGTGELFF. DNA for the CDR3: TGCGCCAGCAGCCCTGGACTAGCGGGAGGTGGTACCGGGGAGCTGTTTTTT. This sequence joins TRBV5-1 and TRBJ2-2; 14 nucleotides match TRBD2. J lost 5 bases, V lost 4 bases, and 7 bases had no gene match. Germline V gene lookup returns CDR1 SGHRS and CDR2 YFSETQ. The CDR3 runs 17 residues.

CDR3 sequence reads: CASSPAGGYEQFF. The DNA for the CDR3 is TGCGCCAGCAGCCCCGCAGGGGGGTACGAGCAGTTCTTC. This sequence joins TRBV5-1 and TRBJ2-1; D may be TRBD1 (7 bases). In germline, CDR1 is SGHRS, CDR2 YFSETQ. Deletions cut 4 bases from V and 10 bases from J, with 15 bases between. The length of the CDR3 is 13 residues.

The chain joins TRBV27 to TRBJ2-7; D is undetermined. Deletions cut 3 bases from V and 0 bases from J, with 9 bases between. The CDR3 is made up of 14 amino acids. Germline CDR1 reads MNHEY; CDR2 reads SMNVEV (reference sequence). CDR3 DNA sequence: TGTGCCAGCAGTTTCGGCCCGGGCTCCTACGAGCAGTACTTC. Encoded protein: CASSFGPGSYEQYF.

The genes are TRBV2 and TRBJ2-1, with 8 bases identical to TRBD1. CDR1 and CDR2 (germline): SNHLY, FYNNEI. The ends lost 1 base at V and 3 bases at J; junction bases unmatched: 5. The CDR3 is 16 residues long. DNA of the CDR3: TGTGCCAGCAGTGAAGAGTCAGGGGGCATCTACAATGAGCAGTTCTTC. This codes for CASSEESGGIYNEQFF. Full variable domain (rest looked up from reference TRBV2 and TRBJ2-1): EPEVTQTPSHQVTQMGQEVILRCVPISNHLYFYWYRQILGQKVEFLVSFYNNEISEKSEIFDDQFSVERPDGSNFTLKIRSTKLEDSAMYFCASSEESGGIYNEQFFGPGTRLTVL.

The chain has TRBV27 and TRBJ2-3; D uncertain. V was pared by 4 bases and J by 6 bases, with 5 bases between. Germline-derived CDR1 and CDR2 are MNHEY and SMNVEV (reference sequence). CDR3 length equals 11 residues. CDR3 in amino acids: CASSWADTQYF. The CDR3 DNA reads as TGTGCCAGCAGTTGGGCGGATACGCAGTATTTT.

The chain is built from TRBV10-3 and TRBJ2-3, with 11 bases identical to TRBD2. Trimming cost V 4 bases and J 3 bases; bases outside gene matches: 3. The length of the CDR3 is 15 residues. CDR1 and CDR2 from the germline V gene are ENHRY and SYGVKD. The DNA for the CDR3 is TGTGCCATCAGTGCCGCTAGCGGGGGGACAGATACGCAGTATTTT. Amino acid sequence: CAISAASGGTDTQYF.

This rearrangement joins TRBV19 to TRBJ2-1, with 7 bases matching TRBD2. This CDR3 is built from 19 residues. V was pared by 5 bases and J by 0 bases, with 16 bases of the junction left unmatched. The germline V gene has CDR1 LNHDA and CDR2 SQIVND (reference sequence). CDR3 sequence: CASSSRLSGPISSYNEQFF. The DNA for the CDR3 is TGTGCCAGTAGTTCCCGACTTAGCGGGCCGATTAGCTCCTACAATGAGCAGTTCTTC.

The chain has TRBV9 and TRBJ2-3; no reliable D call. V was cut by 10 bases and J by 4 bases, with 13 bases left in between. The CDR3 spans 12 residues. Germline assignment: CDR1 SGDLS and CDR2 YYNGEE. CDR3 sequence reads: CASGVRPDTQYF. CDR3 sequence (DNA): TGTGCCTCCGGTGTCCGTCCAGATACGCAGTATTTT. The variable domain in full, completed from reference TRBV9 and TRBJ2-3, reads DSGVTQTPKHLITATGQRVTLRCSPRSGDLSVYWYQQSLDQGLQFLIQYYNGEERAKGNILERFSAQQFPDLHSELNLSSLELGDSALYFCASGVRPDTQYFGPGTRLTVL.

The V and J genes are TRBV7-6 and TRBJ2-1; the match to TRBD2 covers 11 bases. The junction had 6 bases not matched to a gene; V was cut back by 1 base and J by 4 bases. The germline V gene has CDR1 SGHVS and CDR2 FNYEAQ. This CDR3 has 17 amino acids. This CDR3 reads CASSLVASGGPYNEQFF. The CDR3 DNA reads TGTGCCAGCAGCTTAGTGGCTAGCGGGGGGCCTTACAATGAGCAGTTCTTC.

This chain joins TRBV19 and TRBJ2-5; possible D gene TRBD1, 6 bases. Germline V gene lookup returns CDR1 LNHDA and CDR2 SQIVND (reference sequence). The CDR3 is 13 residues long. V was clipped by 9 bases and J by 5 bases, with 16 bases between them. In DNA form, the CDR3 reads TGTGCCAGCGCAGGGGAGAAACGGGAGACCCAGTACTTC. Translation gives CASAGEKRETQYF.

The CDR3 region is CASSLELAGGRSTDTQYF. DNA for the CDR3: TGTGCCAGCAGCTTAGAACTAGCGGGGGGCAGGAGCACAGATACGCAGTATTTT. The gene calls are TRBV7-6 and TRBJ2-3, with 12 bases aligning to TRBD2. CDR3 length equals 18 residues. After removal of 1 base from V and 0 bases from J, the junction contained 5 bases not matched to a gene. Per the germline V gene, CDR1 is SGHVS and CDR2 is FNYEAQ.

The chain couples TRBV14 to TRBJ1-6; D might be TRBD1 (5 bases). CDR3 length: 17 amino acids. Trimming removed 0 bases from V and 3 bases from J, with 12 bases in between. In germline, CDR1 is SGHDN, CDR2 FVKESK. The CDR3 loop is CASSQDNRGGYNSPLHF. CDR3 nucleotide sequence: TGTGCCAGCAGCCAAGATAATCGGGGGGGCTATAATTCACCCCTCCACTTT.

The chain combines TRBV28 with TRBJ2-7; 8 bases are shared with TRBD1. This CDR3 comprises 14 residues. CDR1 and CDR2 (germline): MDHEN, SYDVKM. V lost 4 bases and J lost 3; bases outside the gene matches: 5. CDR3 amino acids: CASSSPGQVYEQYF. In DNA form, the CDR3 reads TGTGCCAGCAGTTCGCCGGGACAGGTCTACGAGCAGTACTTC.

This clone was seen once. The rearrangement links TRBV15 to TRBJ1-4, with a possible D match to TRBD1 (5 bases). CDR1 LNHNV and CDR2 YYDKDF come from the germline V gene (reference sequence). Deletions cut 1 base from V and 0 bases from J, with 18 bases between. The CDR3 is made up of 19 amino acids. The CDR3 nucleotides read TGTGCCACCAGCAGAGCCTCGGGGGTATGGAGTGCAACTAATGAAAAACTGTTTTTT. Translating gives CATSRASGVWSATNEKLFF.

The gene calls are TRBV27 and TRBJ2-2; TRBD1 might be the D (5 bases). The CDR3 spans 16 residues. V gave up 8 bases and J gave up 1 base, with 17 bases separating them. Germline CDR1 and CDR2: MNHEY and SMNVEV (reference sequence). The CDR3 reads CASRKGAGLNTGELFF. DNA for the CDR3: TGTGCCAGCCGCAAAGGGGCAGGGTTGAACACCGGGGAGCTGTTTTTT.

The chain combines TRBV7-9 with TRBJ2-2; no firm D call. Germline V gene sequence: CDR1 SEHNR, CDR2 FQNEAQ (reference sequence). The V end lost 1 base, the J end lost 2 bases, and 8 bases lay between the germline ends. The CDR3 loop spans 15 amino acids. The CDR3 DNA reads as TGTGCCAGCAGCTTAGGCCAGATCAACACCGGGGAGCTGTTTTTT. Its translation: CASSLGQINTGELFF.

The rearrangement links TRBV20-1 to TRBJ2-1, with D hard to call. The ends were cut back, 1 base at V and 9 bases at J, with 7 bases in the middle. The CDR3 runs to 11 residues. Germline V CDR1 and CDR2: DFQATT, SNEGSKA (reference sequence). The CDR3 protein is CSARAAAEQFF. In nucleotides, the CDR3 is TGCAGTGCTAGAGCGGCGGCTGAGCAGTTCTTC.

This clone has only one observation. This chain connects TRBV5-5 to TRBJ1-6, with D hard to call. CDR1 and CDR2 (germline): SGHKS, YYEKEE (reference sequence). The CDR3 sequence is 16 residues long. Trimming left V 0 bases short and J 0 bases short, with 7 bases between. CDR3 DNA sequence: TGTGCCAGCAGCTTGGAGAGGAGCTCCTATAATTCACCCCTCCACTTT. Its translation is CASSLERSSYNSPLHF.

The V and J genes are TRBV27 and TRBJ1-1, with D possibly being TRBD1 (5 bases). Trimming cost V 0 bases and J 4 bases, with 12 bases left between them. Germline CDR1 and CDR2: MNHEY and SMNVEV (reference sequence). CDR3 length: 15 residues. The CDR3 nucleotides are TGTGCCAGCAGTTTATCGCAGGGTAGTAGCACTGAAGCTTTCTTT. Residues: CASSLSQGSSTEAFF.

The chain recombines TRBV11-2 with TRBJ1-4; no reliable D call. Germline-derived CDR1 and CDR2 are SGHAT and FQNNGV. The CDR3 has 13 residues. Trimming shortened V by 8 bases and J by 5 bases, and 12 bases separated the two germline ends. DNA for the CDR3: TGTGCCAGCTCCACGGGGAAGAATGAAAAACTGTTTTTT. It specifies CASSTGKNEKLFF.

The chain is built from TRBV4-2 and TRBJ2-3; 7 nucleotides align to TRBD2. With V trimmed by 3 bases and J by 0 bases, 12 bases remained unmatched. Germline V gene sequence: CDR1 LGHNA, CDR2 YNFKEQ. The CDR3 contains 18 residues. CDR3 residues: CASSHTIMGLQSTDTQYF. In DNA, the CDR3 is TGTGCCAGCAGCCATACGATTATGGGACTACAGAGCACAGATACGCAGTATTTT.

This sequence joins TRBV27 and TRBJ1-1, with 7 positions matching TRBD1. CDR1 and CDR2 from the germline V gene are MNHEY and SMNVEV (reference sequence). The CDR3 runs 14 residues. The V gene end was trimmed by 5 bases and the J gene end by 4 bases; junction bases not matched to a gene: 7. The CDR3 DNA reads as TGTGCCAGCAGTATGACAGGGTATAGCACTGAAGCTTTCTTT. Translating it yields CASSMTGYSTEAFF.

This sequence joins TRBV27 and TRBJ1-5; D remains ambiguous. The CDR3 is 15 residues long. Germline CDR1 MNHEY, CDR2 SMNVEV (reference sequence). The V gene lost 5 bases and the J gene lost 4 bases, with 15 bases spanning the gap. The CDR3 bases are TGTGCCAGCAGTCCAACTCCGGGAGGAAATCAGCCCCAGCATTTT. Amino acids: CASSPTPGGNQPQHF.